These 4 T cell receptor beta chains came from one sample sequenced in a study of CD8 T cells in Susac syndrome (dated by TCRdb to about 2019). The library was produced with the immunoSEQ multiplex PCR assay. RNA was extracted using the RNeasy kit, and about 0.5 to 1 microgram was reverse transcribed with random hexamers. In-frame beta chains were kept once TCRdb had trimmed the public reads at Q25 with fastp and called clones with MiXCR. CDR3 protein duplicates are merged, each entry listing the most common genes and DNA. Counted in this sample were around 270,000 distinct CDR3 sequences; over 75% of them appeared once. The ten biggest clones cover 0.2% to 0.25% of the sample. Sequenced sample: CD8+ T cells from PBMCs. The receptor source for this set is a human donor with multiple sclerosis.

This chain uses TRBV10-2 with TRBJ2-3; no clear D gene. The V end lost 8 bases, the J end lost 2 bases, and 14 bases lay between the germline ends. This CDR3 has 14 amino acids. Germline CDR1 and CDR2: WSHSY and SAAADI. CDR3 protein: CASGPTLSTDTQYF. As DNA, the CDR3 is TGCGCCAGCGGCCCCACCCTGTCCACAGATACGCAGTATTTT.

V is TRBV20-1 and J is TRBJ1-3, with TRBD1 as a possible D gene (5 bases). Gene TRBJ1-1 matches the end of the DNA better, so the J call may be wrong. CDR1 and CDR2 from the germline V gene are DFQATT and SNEGSKA (reference sequence). The CDR3 is made up of 11 amino acids. The CDR3 bases are TGCAGTGCGGGAGAGGGCAGGGCGGCTTTCTTT. Residues: CSAGEGRAAFF.

This chain links TRBV20-1 with TRBJ2-2; 7 bases line up with TRBD1. Trimming at V came to 5 bases and at J to 6 bases, leaving 9 bases not matched to a gene. This CDR3 is built from 14 residues. From germline, CDR1 is DFQATT and CDR2 SNEGSKA (reference sequence). The CDR3 loop is CSASDRVMAGELFF. The CDR3 nucleotides are TGCAGTGCTTCCGACAGGGTGATGGCCGGGGAGCTGTTTTTT.

This chain connects TRBV4-3 to TRBJ2-3, with D maybe TRBD2 (5 bases). The V gene's germline CDR1 is LGHNA and CDR2 YSLEER. Deletions cut 5 bases from V and 2 bases from J, with 17 bases between. This CDR3 contains 16 residues. CDR3 bases: TGCGCCAGCAGCGCGAGTGGAGGCGGCCTCACAGATACGCAGTATTTT. This sequence encodes CASSASGGGLTDTQYF.